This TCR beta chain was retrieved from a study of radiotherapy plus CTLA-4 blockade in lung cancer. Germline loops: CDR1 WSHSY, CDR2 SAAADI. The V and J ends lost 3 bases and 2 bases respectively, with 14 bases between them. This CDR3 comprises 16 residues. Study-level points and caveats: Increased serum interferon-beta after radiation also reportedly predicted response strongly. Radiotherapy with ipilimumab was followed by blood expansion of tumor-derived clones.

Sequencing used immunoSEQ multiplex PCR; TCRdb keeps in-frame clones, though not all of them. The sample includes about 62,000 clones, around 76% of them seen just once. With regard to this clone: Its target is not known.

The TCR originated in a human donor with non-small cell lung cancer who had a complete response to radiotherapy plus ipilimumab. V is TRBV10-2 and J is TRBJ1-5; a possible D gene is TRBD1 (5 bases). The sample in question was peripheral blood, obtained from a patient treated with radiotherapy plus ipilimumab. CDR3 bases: TGCGCCAGCAGTGATTTTCGGGGGGGTGGCAATCAGCCCCAGCATTTT. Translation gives CASSDFRGGGNQPQHF.